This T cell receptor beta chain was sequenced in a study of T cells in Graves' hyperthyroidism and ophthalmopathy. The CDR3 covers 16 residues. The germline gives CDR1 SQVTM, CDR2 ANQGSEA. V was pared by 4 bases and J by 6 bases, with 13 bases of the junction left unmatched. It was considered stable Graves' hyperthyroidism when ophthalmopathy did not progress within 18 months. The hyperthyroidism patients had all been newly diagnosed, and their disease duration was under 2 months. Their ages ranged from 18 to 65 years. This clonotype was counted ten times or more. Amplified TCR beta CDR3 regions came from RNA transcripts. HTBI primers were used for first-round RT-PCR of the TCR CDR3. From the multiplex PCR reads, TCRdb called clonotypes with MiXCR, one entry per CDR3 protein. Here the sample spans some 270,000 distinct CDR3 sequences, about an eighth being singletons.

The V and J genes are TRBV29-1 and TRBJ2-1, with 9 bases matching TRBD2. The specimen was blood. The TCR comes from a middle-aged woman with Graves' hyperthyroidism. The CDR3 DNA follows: TGCAGCGTTGGGGGGGTGGGGGGACTAGCCCTCAATGAGCAGTTCTTC. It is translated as CSVGGVGGLALNEQFF.